The 27 T cell receptor beta chains reported below all come from one sample, sequenced in a study of T cells after yellow fever vaccination. In TCRdb, the 5' RACE reads were re-called with MiXCR into one record per CDR3 protein. The sample has some 390,000 distinct CDR3 sequences, about 19% seen once. The starting material was PBMCs, obtained before the yellow fever booster vaccination. These receptors all stem from a man aged 18 to 35 who received the YFV17D yellow fever vaccine.

This clonotype was recorded many times. The chain carries TRBV4-1 and TRBJ1-2; possibly TRBD1 for D (5 bases). This CDR3 is built from 14 residues. Germline assignment: CDR1 MGHRA and CDR2 YSYEKL. V was cut by 0 bases and J by 6 bases, with 11 bases left in between. The CDR3 nucleotides read TGCGCCAGCAGCCAAGACCGGGGGTTCAATGGCTACACCTTC. This codes for CASSQDRGFNGYTF.

This clonotype showed up just a few times. CDR3 in amino acids: CASSVGGDPRDAPYEQYF. CDR3 in DNA: TGTGCCAGCAGCGTAGGAGGGGACCCCCGGGACGCACCCTACGAGCAGTACTTC. The genes are TRBV9 and TRBJ2-7, with D perhaps matching TRBD1 or TRBD2 (5 bases each). Trimming shortened V by 0 bases and J by 2 bases, and 21 bases separated the two germline ends. The CDR3 has 18 amino acids. The V gene's germline CDR1 is SGDLS and CDR2 YYNGEE.

At least ten counts were recorded for this clonotype. This chain links TRBV12-3 or TRBV12-4 with TRBJ2-5; 8 bases line up with TRBD2. The J segment lost 1 base and the V segment lost 5 bases, leaving 3 bases of the junction unmatched. This CDR3 is 14 amino acids long. The CDR3 spells CASSRLALQETQYF. The DNA for the CDR3 is TGTGCCAGCAGTCGACTAGCGCTCCAAGAGACCCAGTACTTC.

This clonotype was recorded a few times. The chain combines TRBV12-5 with TRBJ2-5; 7 nucleotides match TRBD1. Germline CDR1 is LGHNT and CDR2 is FRNRAP. The V and J ends lost 4 bases and 5 bases, in that order; junction bases with no gene match: 7. The CDR3 has 14 amino acids. CDR3 DNA sequence: TGTGCTAGTGGTTCCCCAGGGGGACGGGAGACCCAGTACTTC. It is translated as CASGSPGGRETQYF.

The V and J genes are TRBV21-1 and TRBJ2-7; the table assigns TRBD1, which was not confirmed against the DNA. TRBV21-1 is annotated as a pseudogene. The CDR3 has 15 amino acids. This CDR3 is CASSRVRDSPYEQYF. As DNA, the CDR3 is TGTGCCAGCAGCAGAGTCAGGGACAGCCCCTACGAGCAGTACTTC.

The chain is built from TRBV11-2 and TRBJ1-6, with D perhaps TRBD1 (6 bases). The CDR3 sequence is 14 residues long. V dropped 5 bases and J dropped 8 bases, with 13 bases sitting between them. Germline CDR1 SGHAT, CDR2 FQNNGV. CDR3 protein: CASSRRTEDSPLHF. The CDR3 nucleotides read TGTGCCAGCAGCCGAAGGACAGAGGATTCACCCCTCCACTTT. Variable domain in full (rest from reference TRBV11-2 and TRBJ1-6): EAGVAQSPRYKIIEKRQSVAFWCNPISGHATLYWYQQILGQGPKLLIQFQNNGVVDDSQLPKDRFSAERLKGVDSTLKIQPAKLEDSAVYLCASSRRTEDSPLHFGNGTRLTVT.

This sequence joins TRBV12-3 or TRBV12-4 and TRBJ1-5; no clear D. The CDR3 has 15 residues. V lost 4 bases and J 7 bases, leaving 17 bases between the germline ends. CDR3 nucleotides: TGTGCCAGCAGTTCCGGGGATCGGATTATACAGCCCCAGCATTTT. Translation gives CASSSGDRIIQPQHF.

The rearrangement uses TRBV5-1 and TRBJ2-3; D tentatively reads TRBD1 or TRBD2 (5 bases each). The V end was cut by 4 bases, the J end by 6 bases, with 15 bases between. This CDR3 is built from 14 residues. CDR1 is SGHRS, CDR2 YFSETQ, per germline. The CDR3 DNA follows: TGCGCCAGCAGCCCTCAGGGAGTGTCGGATACGCAGTATTTT. It codes for CASSPQGVSDTQYF.

The gene calls are TRBV4-1 and TRBJ1-5; no reliable D call. Deletions cut 1 base from V and 5 bases from J, with 9 bases between. This CDR3 has 14 amino acids. Germline V gene lookup returns CDR1 MGHRA and CDR2 YSYEKL. CDR3: CASSQVATYQPQHF. The CDR3 DNA is TGCGCCAGCAGCCAAGTGGCAACATATCAGCCCCAGCATTTT.

This clonotype was observed a handful of times. This chain joins TRBV13 and TRBJ2-1, with D perhaps matching TRBD1 (8 bases). V was trimmed by 5 bases and J by 6 bases, leaving 14 bases between them. CDR1 is PRHDT, CDR2 FYEKMQ, per germline (reference sequence). CDR3 length: 14 residues. The DNA for the CDR3 is TGTGCCAGCAGCGGACAGGGAGGGAGCAATGAGCAGTTCTTC. Translation gives CASSGQGGSNEQFF.

The gene calls are TRBV20-1 and TRBJ1-1; the D gene is possibly TRBD1 (5 bases). This CDR3 comprises 13 residues. The V end lost 5 bases, the J end lost 1 base, and 11 bases lay between the germline ends. CDR1 and CDR2 from the germline V gene are DFQATT and SNEGSKA (reference sequence). CDR3: CSARGTSNTEAFF. CDR3 bases: TGCAGTGCTCGAGGGACTTCGAACACTGAAGCTTTCTTT.

The chain recombines TRBV7-8 with TRBJ2-5; a possible D gene is TRBD1 (5 bases). The V gene lost 1 base and the J gene lost 2 bases, with 23 bases spanning the gap. Germline V gene lookup returns CDR1 SGHVS and CDR2 FQNEAQ. The CDR3 consists of 19 residues. The CDR3 DNA is TGTGCCAGCAGCTTAGGTCCCATCAGCGAGATCAGGGAACAAGAGACCCAGTACTTC. Protein product: CASSLGPISEIREQETQYF.

The rearrangement uses TRBV20-1 and TRBJ2-1; TRBD1 aligns across 7 bases. The CDR3 extends over 16 amino acids. The V and J ends lost 6 bases and 0 bases, in that order; junction bases with no gene match: 11. Germline-derived CDR1 and CDR2 are DFQATT and SNEGSKA (reference sequence). Here the CDR3 reads CSATQSTGSSYNEQFF. The CDR3, as DNA: TGCAGTGCAACCCAGTCGACAGGGAGCTCCTACAATGAGCAGTTCTTC.

The V and J genes are TRBV5-5 and TRBJ2-2, with D perhaps matching TRBD2 (6 bases). Trimming removed 0 bases from V and 0 bases from J, with 12 bases in between. CDR1 and CDR2 (germline): SGHKS, YYEKEE (reference sequence). The CDR3 covers 17 residues. The DNA for the CDR3 is TGTGCCAGCAGCTTGGCCGGGGGATTCGCGAACACCGGGGAGCTGTTTTTT. Encoded protein: CASSLAGGFANTGELFF.

The sample holds many counts of this clonotype. The V gene is TRBV20-1, the J gene TRBJ2-1; perhaps D is TRBD1 or TRBD2 (6 bases each). V was trimmed by 6 bases and J by 9 bases, leaving 21 bases between them. CDR1 is DFQATT and CDR2 is SNEGSKA in the germline V gene (reference sequence). The CDR3 sequence is 14 residues long. The CDR3 sequence: CSAQRQDAGSEQFF. In DNA, the CDR3 is TGCAGTGCCCAACGACAGGACGCGGGGAGTGAGCAGTTCTTC.

The V gene is TRBV11-1, the J gene TRBJ2-5; D remains unclear. Germline CDR1 and CDR2: SGHAT and FQDESV (reference sequence). V was cut by 5 bases and J by 5 bases, with 15 bases left in between. The CDR3 spans 14 residues. CDR3 in amino acids: CASSPLNIVETQYF. Here the CDR3 DNA reads TGTGCCAGCAGCCCCTTAAACATCGTCGAGACCCAGTACTTC.

This clonotype turned up a few times. The chain recombines TRBV11-2 with TRBJ2-7; the D is unclear. V was pared by 2 bases and J by 2 bases, with 10 bases between. CDR1 and CDR2 from the germline V gene are SGHAT and FQNNGV. This CDR3 spans 14 amino acids. The CDR3 nucleotides read TGTGCCAGCAGCTTAACGGCAGGAGCCTACGAGCAGTACTTC. Its translation is CASSLTAGAYEQYF.

This clonotype showed up just a few times. The chain is built from TRBV12-3 or TRBV12-4 and TRBJ1-2; TRBD1 matches at 9 bases. The CDR3 spans 13 residues. J was trimmed by 11 bases and V by 3 bases; bases with no gene match: 7. The CDR3 DNA reads as TGTGCCAGCAGTTTTGCGGGACAGGGAGGTTACACCTTC. It is translated as CASSFAGQGGYTF.

This clonotype was seen ten or more times. The chain joins TRBV7-2 to TRBJ2-7; maybe TRBD2 (5 bases). V shed 4 bases and J shed 4 bases, with 14 bases lying between them. This CDR3 spans 14 amino acids. The V gene's germline CDR1 is SGHTA and CDR2 FQGNSA. Here the CDR3 reads CASSYRPRGYEQYF. The CDR3 DNA follows: TGTGCCAGCAGCTATAGGCCCCGGGGTTACGAGCAGTACTTC.

In its sample, this clonotype was seen a few times. This chain uses TRBV24-1 with TRBJ1-1; a possible D gene is TRBD1 (5 bases). The germline V and J ends were trimmed by 4 bases and 7 bases, with 9 bases remaining between them. The CDR3 runs to 12 residues. Germline values: CDR1 KGHDR, CDR2 SFDVKD. The CDR3 region is CATSEGDGEAFF. As DNA, the CDR3 is TGTGCCACCAGTGAAGGGGACGGTGAAGCTTTCTTT.

A few counts support this clonotype. The chain combines TRBV3-1 with TRBJ1-2; D unclear. The V gene's germline CDR1 is LGHDT and CDR2 YNNKEL (reference sequence). Trimming cost V 2 bases and J 6 bases, with 10 bases left between them. The length of the CDR3 is 13 residues. CDR3 residues: CASSQRPGHGYTF. CDR3 nucleotide sequence: TGTGCCAGCAGCCAAAGACCCGGACATGGCTACACCTTC.

A few counts support this clonotype. The chain joins TRBV11-2 to TRBJ2-1; possible D gene TRBD2, 5 bases. The CDR3 consists of 12 residues. Trimming left V 4 bases short and J 12 bases short, with 13 bases between. Germline loops: CDR1 SGHAT, CDR2 FQNNGV. The CDR3 DNA sequence: TGTGCCAGCAGCTCGGACTGGGTGGGGCAGTTCTTC. Its translation is CASSSDWVGQFF.

V usage is TRBV19 and J usage is TRBJ1-1, with D unclear. The length of the CDR3 is 13 residues. The germline CDR1 and CDR2 sequences are LNHDA and SQIVND (reference sequence). Trimming took off 8 bases at V and 5 bases at J, with 15 bases between the two ends. The CDR3 nucleotides read TGTGCCAGTGGAAGGATCCGAACAACTGAAGCTTTCTTT. This translates into CASGRIRTTEAFF.

CDR3 bases: TGTGCCAGCAGCACCAACAGGGGTGGGACCGGGGAGCTGTTTTTT. Protein sequence: CASSTNRGGTGELFF. The chain couples TRBV7-6 to TRBJ2-2; 7 nucleotides line up with TRBD1. CDR3 length: 15 amino acids. Per germline, CDR1 SGHVS and CDR2 FNYEAQ. V trimming: 5 bases; J trimming: 5 bases; junction bases outside the gene matches: 8.

CDR3 amino acids: CASRPTGDTEAFF. CDR3 nucleotide sequence: TGTGCCAGCAGACCCACAGGGGACACTGAAGCTTTCTTT. The chain joins TRBV2 to TRBJ1-1; 7 bases fit TRBD1. The length of the CDR3 is 13 residues. Germline loops: CDR1 SNHLY, CDR2 FYNNEI. The V gene end was trimmed by 6 bases and the J gene end by 3 bases; junction bases not matched to a gene: 4.

This clonotype occurred a few times. The CDR3 coding sequence is TGCGCCAGCAGCTTGGCGGGTTTCGCTGAAGCTTTCTTT. It yields the protein CASSLAGFAEAFF. The genes are TRBV5-1 and TRBJ1-1; D not certain. The CDR3 spans 13 residues. Germline CDR1 reads SGHRS; CDR2 reads YFSETQ. The V end was cut by 0 bases, the J end by 6 bases, with 9 bases between.

The chain recombines TRBV20-1 with TRBJ2-5; 7 bases are a match to TRBD2. The CDR3 runs to 13 residues. V lost 5 bases and J lost 9; bases outside the gene matches: 12. Looked up from germline, CDR1 is DFQATT and CDR2 is SNEGSKA (reference sequence). CDR3 sequence: CSADSGVETSQYF. The CDR3 DNA sequence: TGCAGTGCTGACAGCGGGGTGGAGACGTCCCAGTACTTC.